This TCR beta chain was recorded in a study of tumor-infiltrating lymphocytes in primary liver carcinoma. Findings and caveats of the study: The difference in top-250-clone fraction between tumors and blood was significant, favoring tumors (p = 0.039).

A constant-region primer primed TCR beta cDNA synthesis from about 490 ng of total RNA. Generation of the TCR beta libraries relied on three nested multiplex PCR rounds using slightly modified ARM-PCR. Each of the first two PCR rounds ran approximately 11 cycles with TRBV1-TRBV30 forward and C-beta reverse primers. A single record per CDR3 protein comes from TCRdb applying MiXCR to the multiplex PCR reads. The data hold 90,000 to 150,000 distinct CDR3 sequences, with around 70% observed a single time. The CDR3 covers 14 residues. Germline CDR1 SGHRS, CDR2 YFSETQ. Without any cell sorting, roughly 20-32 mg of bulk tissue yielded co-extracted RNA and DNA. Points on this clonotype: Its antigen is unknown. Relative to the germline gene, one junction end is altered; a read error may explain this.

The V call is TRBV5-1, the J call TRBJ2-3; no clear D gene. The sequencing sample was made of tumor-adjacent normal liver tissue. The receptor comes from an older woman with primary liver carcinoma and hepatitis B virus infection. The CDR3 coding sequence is TGCGCCAGCAGCTTTGGGCTGAGCACAGATACGCACTATTTT. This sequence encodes CASSFGLSTDTHYF.